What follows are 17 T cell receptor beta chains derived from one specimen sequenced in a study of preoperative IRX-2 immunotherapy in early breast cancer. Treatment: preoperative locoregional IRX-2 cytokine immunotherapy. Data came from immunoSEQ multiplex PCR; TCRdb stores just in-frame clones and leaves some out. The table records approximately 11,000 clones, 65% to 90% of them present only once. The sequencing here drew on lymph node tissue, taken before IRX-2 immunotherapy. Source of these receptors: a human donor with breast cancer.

The DNA of the CDR3 is TGTGCCACCAGCAGAAACCAAGGGCAAGGGTACGAGCAGTACTTC. It specifies CATSRNQGQGYEQYF. The chain couples TRBV15 to TRBJ2-7, with D hard to call. The V end lost 2 bases, the J end lost 4 bases, and 15 bases lay between the germline ends. Germline V CDR1 and CDR2: LNHNV, YYDKDF (reference sequence). The CDR3 length is 15 residues.

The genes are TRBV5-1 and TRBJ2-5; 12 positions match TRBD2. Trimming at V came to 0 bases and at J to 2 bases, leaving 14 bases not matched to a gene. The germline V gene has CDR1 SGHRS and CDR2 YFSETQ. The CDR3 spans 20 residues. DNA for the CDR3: TGCGCCAGCAGCTTGGTTTGGTATGTGGCTAGCGGGAGGGCACAAGAGACCCAGTACTTC. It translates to CASSLVWYVASGRAQETQYF.

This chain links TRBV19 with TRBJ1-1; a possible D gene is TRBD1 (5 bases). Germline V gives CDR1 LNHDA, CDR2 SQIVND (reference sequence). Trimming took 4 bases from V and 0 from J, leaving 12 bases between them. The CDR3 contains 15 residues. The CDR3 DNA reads TGTGCCAGTAGTACCACGGACACCATGAACACTGAAGCTTTCTTT. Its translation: CASSTTDTMNTEAFF.

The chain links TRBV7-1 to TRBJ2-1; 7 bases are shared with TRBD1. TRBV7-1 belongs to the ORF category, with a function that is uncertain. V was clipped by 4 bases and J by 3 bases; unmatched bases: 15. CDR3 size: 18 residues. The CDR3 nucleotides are TGTGCCAGCAGCTTGAGACAGGGCCTCTCAGAAAGCTACAATGAGCAGTTCTTC. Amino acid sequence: CASSLRQGLSESYNEQFF.

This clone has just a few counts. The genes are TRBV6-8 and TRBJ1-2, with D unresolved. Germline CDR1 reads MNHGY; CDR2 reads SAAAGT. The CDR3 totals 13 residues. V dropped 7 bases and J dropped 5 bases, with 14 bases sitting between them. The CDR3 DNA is TGTGCCAGCACCTGGGCCTTGTGGTATGGCTACACCTTC. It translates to CASTWALWYGYTF.

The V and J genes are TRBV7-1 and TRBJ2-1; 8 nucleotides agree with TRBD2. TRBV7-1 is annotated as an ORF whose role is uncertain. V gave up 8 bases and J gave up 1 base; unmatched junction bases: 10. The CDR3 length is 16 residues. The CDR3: CASQKGREVSYNEQFF. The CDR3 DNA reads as TGTGCCAGCCAAAAGGGGCGGGAGGTATCCTACAATGAGCAGTTCTTC.

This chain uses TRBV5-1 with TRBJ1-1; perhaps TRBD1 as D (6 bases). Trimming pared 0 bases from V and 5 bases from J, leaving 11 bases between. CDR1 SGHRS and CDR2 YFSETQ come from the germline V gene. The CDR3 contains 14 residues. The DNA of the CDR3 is TGCGCCAGCAGCTTGGTAGTTCAGGGGACTGAAGCTTTCTTT. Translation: CASSLVVQGTEAFF.

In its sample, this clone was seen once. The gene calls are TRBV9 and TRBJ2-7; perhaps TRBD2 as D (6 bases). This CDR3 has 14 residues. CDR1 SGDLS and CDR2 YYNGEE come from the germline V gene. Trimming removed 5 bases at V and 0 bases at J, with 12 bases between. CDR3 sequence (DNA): TGTGCCAGCAGGTGGGACTCCAGCTCCTACGAGCAGTACTTC. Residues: CASRWDSSSYEQYF.

CDR3 loop: CASSRSARPRGQPYEQYF. CDR3 DNA: TGTGCCAGCAGCCGCAGCGCAAGGCCCCGGGGACAACCCTACGAGCAGTACTTC. The chain uses TRBV7-7 and TRBJ2-7, with D possibly matching TRBD1 (6 bases). The CDR3 has 18 amino acids. In germline, CDR1 is SSHAT, CDR2 FNYEAQ (reference sequence). Trimming cost V 5 bases and J 2 bases, with 25 bases left between them.

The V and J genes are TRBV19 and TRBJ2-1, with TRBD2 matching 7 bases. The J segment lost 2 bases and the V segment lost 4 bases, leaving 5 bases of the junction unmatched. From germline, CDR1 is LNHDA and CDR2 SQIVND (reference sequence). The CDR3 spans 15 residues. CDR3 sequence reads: CASSSIAGPYNEQFF. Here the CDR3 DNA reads TGTGCCAGTAGTAGTATAGCGGGCCCCTACAATGAGCAGTTCTTC.

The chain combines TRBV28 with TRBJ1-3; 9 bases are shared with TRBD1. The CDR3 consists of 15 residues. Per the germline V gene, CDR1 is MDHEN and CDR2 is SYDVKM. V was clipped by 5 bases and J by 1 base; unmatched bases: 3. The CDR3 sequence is CASSLQGASGNTIYF. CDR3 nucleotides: TGTGCCAGCAGTCTACAGGGGGCTTCTGGAAACACCATATATTTT.

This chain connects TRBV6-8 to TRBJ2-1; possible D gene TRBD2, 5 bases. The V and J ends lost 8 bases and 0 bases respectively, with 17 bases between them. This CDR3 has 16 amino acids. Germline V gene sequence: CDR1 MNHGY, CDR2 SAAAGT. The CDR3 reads CASGSRKGSSYNEQFF. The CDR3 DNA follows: TGTGCCAGCGGATCAAGAAAAGGGAGCTCCTACAATGAGCAGTTCTTC.

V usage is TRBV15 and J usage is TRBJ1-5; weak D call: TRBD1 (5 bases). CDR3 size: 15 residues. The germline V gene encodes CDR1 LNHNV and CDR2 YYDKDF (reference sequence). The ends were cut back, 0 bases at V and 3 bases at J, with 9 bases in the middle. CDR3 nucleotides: TGTGCCACCAGCAGAGATGGGGGGTACAATCAGCCCCAGCATTTT. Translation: CATSRDGGYNQPQHF.

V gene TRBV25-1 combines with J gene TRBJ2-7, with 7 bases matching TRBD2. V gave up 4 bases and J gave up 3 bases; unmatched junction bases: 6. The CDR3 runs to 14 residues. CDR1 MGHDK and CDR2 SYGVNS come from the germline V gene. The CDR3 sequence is CASSGTSERYEQYF. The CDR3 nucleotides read TGTGCCAGCAGTGGTACTAGCGAACGCTACGAGCAGTACTTC.

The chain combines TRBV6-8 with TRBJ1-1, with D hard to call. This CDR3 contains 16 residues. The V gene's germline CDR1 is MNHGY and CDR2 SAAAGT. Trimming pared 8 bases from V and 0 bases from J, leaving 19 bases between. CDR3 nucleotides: TGTGCCAGCGCTGGGCAGAACCGTTACATGAACACTGAAGCTTTCTTT. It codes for CASAGQNRYMNTEAFF.

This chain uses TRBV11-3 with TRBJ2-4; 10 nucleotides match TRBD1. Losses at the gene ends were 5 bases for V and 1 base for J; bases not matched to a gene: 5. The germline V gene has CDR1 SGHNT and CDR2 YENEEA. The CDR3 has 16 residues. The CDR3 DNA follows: TGTGCCAGCAGCCCCAGGACAGGGGGGGCCAAAAACATTCAGTACTTC. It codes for CASSPRTGGAKNIQYF.

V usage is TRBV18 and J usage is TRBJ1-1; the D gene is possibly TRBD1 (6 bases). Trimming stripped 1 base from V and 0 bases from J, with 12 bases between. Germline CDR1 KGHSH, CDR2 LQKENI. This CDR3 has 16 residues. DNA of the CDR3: TGTGCCAGCTCACCACAAGGGGGAGGGATGAACACTGAAGCTTTCTTT. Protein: CASSPQGGGMNTEAFF.